A selection of T cell receptor beta chains follows, all from one sample in a study of OX40 agonist ivuxolimab in advanced cancers. Clones were sequenced by immunoSEQ multiplex PCR, and TCRdb holds only the in-frame ones, with some missing. The sample holds about 45,000 clones, around 90% seen once. The starting material was CD4+ or CD8+ T cells sorted from blood, obtained in a trial of the OX40 agonist ivuxolimab. Receptors were obtained from an adult with an advanced solid tumor such as melanoma, head and neck, liver or kidney cancer. Each CDR3 is given with its conserved first and last residue. The size of a clone is reported for some rows only, either as once, few or many, or as a class for expanded clones.

v_call clone_size cdr3_aa
TRBV9 . CASSVAERLEGADTQYF
TRBV28 . CASSLGLAGAPYEQYF
TRBV13 . CASSLGQGNQETQYF
TRBV7-7 . CASSLQQGAQYEQYF
TRBV27 . CASSPVGAGAEDEQFF
TRBV5-6 . CASSSAGRGSYEQYF
TRBV7-8 . CASSFDRASEQYF
TRBV14 few CASSWTGPAYEQYF
TRBV19 medium-sized CASSMAQGVGSPLHF
TRBV10-2 . CASSETLAGGLKNIQYF
TRBV7-8 . CASSLGSQGSSYEQYF
TRBV27 . CASSPRTGQEQYF
TRBV19 . CASSPGEGDEKLFF
TRBV6-5 . CASSYLDQYEQYF
TRBV5-1 few CASSYGGGELFF
TRBV5-5 . CASSLAGRAGVPYEQYF
TRBV7-2 . CASSDGTGDGYGYTF
TRBV15 few CATSRGMDRGPTDTQYF
TRBV7-6 . CASSLELPSGGAYEQYF
TRBV7-9 . CASSSLREEQYF
TRBV13 once CASSLLGGRLDEQYF
TRBV19 once CASSDRVYYGYTF
TRBV7-2 . CASSPGHTEAFF
TRBV27 . CASSLTGATYEQYF
TRBV7-8 . CASSFSGTYEQYF
TRBV28 . CASKRQGSSYEQYF
TRBV5-1 . CASSAGWEQYF
TRBV11-2 . CASSFTGVREKLFF
TRBV28 . CATQFLDYNSPLHF
TRBV9 . CASSVGSTYNEQFF
TRBV30 . CAFRGGHGAEAFF
TRBV5-5 once CASSFFGGTDTQYF
TRBV19 . CASSMGLAGGVLESSYEQYF
TRBV28 . CASSLVPANYGYTF
TRBV28 . CASSRTGPYSNQPQHF
TRBV19 once CASSLGGSSYNEQFF
TRBV25-1 once CASSEFEGFQPQHF
TRBV5-1 . CASSGTGTEAFF
TRBV19 . CASSMGQGFGYEQYF
TRBV11-3 . CASSVGVVETQYF
TRBV7-9 . CASMSSGKVGELFF
TRBV27 . CASSSGFLNTEAFF
TRBV28 . CASSFLDRGPDANTGELFF
TRBV29-1 . CSVEIPEAYEQYF
TRBV29-1 . CSTTGPTGELFF
TRBV2 . CASSESGQGADTQYF
TRBV6-5 once CASSLNSMVYEQYF
TRBV7-8 . CASSLARGARTDTQYF
TRBV28 . CASSFTVYEQYF
TRBV9 . CASSARDGISGNTIYF
TRBV7-9 . CASRGGGREQYF
TRBV6-1 . CASSSWDWREQYF
TRBV6-4 . CASSDRGGTGELFF
TRBV6-6 . CASSSVREPQHF
TRBV19 . CAGSGTGGPNQPQHF
TRBV29-1 . CSVLGGDLYEQYF